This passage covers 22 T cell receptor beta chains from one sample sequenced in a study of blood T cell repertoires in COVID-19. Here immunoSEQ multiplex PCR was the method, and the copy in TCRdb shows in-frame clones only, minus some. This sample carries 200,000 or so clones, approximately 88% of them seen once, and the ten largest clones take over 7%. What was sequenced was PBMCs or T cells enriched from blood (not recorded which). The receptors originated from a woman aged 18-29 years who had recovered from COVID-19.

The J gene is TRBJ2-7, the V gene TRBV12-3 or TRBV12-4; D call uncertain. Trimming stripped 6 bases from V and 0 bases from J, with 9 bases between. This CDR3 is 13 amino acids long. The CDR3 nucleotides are TGTGCCAGCAGACACTCTAGCTCCTACGAGCAGTACTTC. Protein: CASRHSSSYEQYF.

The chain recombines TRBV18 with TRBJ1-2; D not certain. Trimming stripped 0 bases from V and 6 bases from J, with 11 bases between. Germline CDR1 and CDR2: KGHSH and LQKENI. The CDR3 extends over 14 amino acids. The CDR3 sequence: CASSPPGQRDGYTF. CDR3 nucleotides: TGTGCCAGCTCACCACCAGGGCAGAGGGATGGCTACACCTTC.

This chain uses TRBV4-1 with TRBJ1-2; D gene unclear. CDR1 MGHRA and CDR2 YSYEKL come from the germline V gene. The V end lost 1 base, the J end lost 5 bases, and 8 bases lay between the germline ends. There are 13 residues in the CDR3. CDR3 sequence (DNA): TGCGCCAGCAGCCAAGGGAGAGATTATGGCTACACCTTC. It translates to CASSQGRDYGYTF.

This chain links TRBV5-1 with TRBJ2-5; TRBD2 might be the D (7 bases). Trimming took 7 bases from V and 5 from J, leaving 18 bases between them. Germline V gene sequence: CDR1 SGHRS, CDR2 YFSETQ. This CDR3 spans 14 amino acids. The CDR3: CASGEPGGPETQYF. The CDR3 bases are TGCGCCAGCGGTGAGCCGGGGGGCCCTGAGACCCAGTACTTC. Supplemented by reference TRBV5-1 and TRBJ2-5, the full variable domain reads KAGVTQTPRYLIKTRGQQVTLSCSPISGHRSVSWYQQTPGQGLQFLFEYFSETQRNKGNFPGRFSGRQFSNSRSEMNVSTLELGDSALYLCASGEPGGPETQYFGPGTRLLVL.

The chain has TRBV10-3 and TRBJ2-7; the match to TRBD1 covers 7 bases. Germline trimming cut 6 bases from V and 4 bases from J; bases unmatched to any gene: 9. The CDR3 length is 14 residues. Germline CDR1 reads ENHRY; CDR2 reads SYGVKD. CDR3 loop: CAIRSRDSLYEQYF. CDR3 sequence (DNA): TGTGCCATCAGGTCTAGGGACAGCCTTTACGAGCAGTACTTC.

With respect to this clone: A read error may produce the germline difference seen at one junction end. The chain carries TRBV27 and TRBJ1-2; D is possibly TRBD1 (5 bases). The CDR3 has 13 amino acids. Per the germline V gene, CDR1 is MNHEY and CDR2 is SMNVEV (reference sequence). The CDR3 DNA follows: TGTGCCAGCAGTTTATCGCTGACAGCCCCATGGGAATTC. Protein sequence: CASSLSLTAPWEF.

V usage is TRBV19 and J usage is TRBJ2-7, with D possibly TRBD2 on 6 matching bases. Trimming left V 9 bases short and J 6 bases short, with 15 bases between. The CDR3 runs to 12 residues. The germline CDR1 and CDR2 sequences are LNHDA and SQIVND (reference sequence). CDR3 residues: CASRPLGGEQYF. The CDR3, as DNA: TGTGCCAGCCGACCCCTCGGGGGCGAGCAGTACTTC.

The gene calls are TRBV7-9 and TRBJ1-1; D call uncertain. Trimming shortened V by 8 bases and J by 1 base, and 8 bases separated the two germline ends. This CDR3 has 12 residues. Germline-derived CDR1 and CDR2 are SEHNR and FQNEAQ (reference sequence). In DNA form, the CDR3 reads TGTGCCAGCGTACCAGGGAACACTGAAGCTTTCTTT. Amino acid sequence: CASVPGNTEAFF.

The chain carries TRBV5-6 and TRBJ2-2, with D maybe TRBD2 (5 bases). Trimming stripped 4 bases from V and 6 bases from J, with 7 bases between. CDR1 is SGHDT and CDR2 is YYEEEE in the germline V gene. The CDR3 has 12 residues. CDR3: CASSKGAGELFF. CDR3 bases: TGTGCCAGCAGCAAGGGAGCCGGGGAGCTGTTTTTT. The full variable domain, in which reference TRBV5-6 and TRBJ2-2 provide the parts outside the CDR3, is DAGVTQSPTHLIKTRGQQVTLRCSPKSGHDTVSWYQQALGQGPQFIFQYYEEEERQRGNFPDRFSGHQFPNYSSELNVNALLLGDSALYLCASSKGAGELFFGEGSRLTVL.

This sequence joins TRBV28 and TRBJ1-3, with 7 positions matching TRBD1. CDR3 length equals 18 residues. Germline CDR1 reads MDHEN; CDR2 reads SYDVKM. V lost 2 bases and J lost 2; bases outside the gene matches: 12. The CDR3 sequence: CASSLTGFDREAGNTIYF. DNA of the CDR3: TGTGCCAGCAGTTTAACAGGCTTCGACAGGGAGGCTGGAAACACCATATATTTT.

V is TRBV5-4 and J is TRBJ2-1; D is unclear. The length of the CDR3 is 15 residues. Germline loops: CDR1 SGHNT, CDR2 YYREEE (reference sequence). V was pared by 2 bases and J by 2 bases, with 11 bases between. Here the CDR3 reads CASSFSQITYNEQFF. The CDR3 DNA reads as TGTGCCAGCAGCTTTTCACAGATAACCTACAATGAGCAGTTCTTC.

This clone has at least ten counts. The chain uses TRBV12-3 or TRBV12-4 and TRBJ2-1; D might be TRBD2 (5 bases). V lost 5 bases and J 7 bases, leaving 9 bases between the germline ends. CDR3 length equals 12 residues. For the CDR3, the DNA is TGTGCCAGCAGTCCGGGGTCAAATGAGCAGTTCTTC. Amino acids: CASSPGSNEQFF.

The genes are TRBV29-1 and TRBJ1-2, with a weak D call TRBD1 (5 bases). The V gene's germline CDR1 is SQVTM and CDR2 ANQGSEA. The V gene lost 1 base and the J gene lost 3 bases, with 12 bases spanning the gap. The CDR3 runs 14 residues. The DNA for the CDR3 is TGCAGCGTTGAAGGGAGAGGCAGGGACTATGGCTACACCTTC. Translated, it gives CSVEGRGRDYGYTF.

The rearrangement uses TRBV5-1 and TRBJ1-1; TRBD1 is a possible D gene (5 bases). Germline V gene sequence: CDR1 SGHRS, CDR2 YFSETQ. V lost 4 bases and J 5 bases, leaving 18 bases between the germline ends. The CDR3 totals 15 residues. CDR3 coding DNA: TGCGCCAGCAGCGCGGCGGGGAGGTGGGGGACTGAAGCTTTCTTT. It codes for CASSAAGRWGTEAFF.

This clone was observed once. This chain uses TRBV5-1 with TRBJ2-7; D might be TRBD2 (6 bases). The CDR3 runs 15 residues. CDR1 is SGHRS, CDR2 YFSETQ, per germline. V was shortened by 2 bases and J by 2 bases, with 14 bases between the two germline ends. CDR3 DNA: TGCGCCAGCAGCTTTGGGAAGGAGGGGCCCTACGAGCAGTACTTC. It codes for CASSFGKEGPYEQYF. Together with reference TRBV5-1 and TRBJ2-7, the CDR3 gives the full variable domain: KAGVTQTPRYLIKTRGQQVTLSCSPISGHRSVSWYQQTPGQGLQFLFEYFSETQRNKGNFPGRFSGRQFSNSRSEMNVSTLELGDSALYLCASSFGKEGPYEQYFGPGTRLTVT.

This CDR3 is CASSEYLARGAVETQYF. The CDR3 nucleotides read TGTGCCAGCAGTGAATATCTGGCGCGGGGGGCGGTGGAGACCCAGTACTTC. The chain recombines TRBV25-1 with TRBJ2-5, with 8 bases identical to TRBD2. The germline CDR1 and CDR2 sequences are MGHDK and SYGVNS. The V and J ends lost 0 bases and 5 bases, in that order; junction bases with no gene match: 11. The CDR3 runs to 17 residues.

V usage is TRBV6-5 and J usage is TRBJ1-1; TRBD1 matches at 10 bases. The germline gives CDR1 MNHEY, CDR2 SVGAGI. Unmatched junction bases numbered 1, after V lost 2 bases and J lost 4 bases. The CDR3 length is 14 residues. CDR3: CASSYGQGVTEAFF. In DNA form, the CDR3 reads TGTGCCAGCAGTTACGGACAGGGGGTCACTGAAGCTTTCTTT.

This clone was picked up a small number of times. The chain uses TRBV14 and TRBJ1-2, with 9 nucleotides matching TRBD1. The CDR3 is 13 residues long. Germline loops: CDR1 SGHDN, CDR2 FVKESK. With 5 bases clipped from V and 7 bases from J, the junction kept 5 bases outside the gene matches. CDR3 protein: CASSSTGGGGYTF. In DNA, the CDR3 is TGTGCCAGCAGCTCTACAGGGGGCGGTGGCTACACCTTC.

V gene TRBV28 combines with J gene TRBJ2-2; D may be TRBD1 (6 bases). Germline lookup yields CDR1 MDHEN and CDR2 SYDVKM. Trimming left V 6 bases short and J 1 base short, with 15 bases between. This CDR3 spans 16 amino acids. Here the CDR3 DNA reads TGTGCCAGCAGGCAAAGGGGGACCGGGAACACCGGGGAGCTGTTTTTT. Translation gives CASRQRGTGNTGELFF. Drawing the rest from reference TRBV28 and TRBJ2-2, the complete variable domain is DVKVTQSSRYLVKRTGEKVFLECVQDMDHENMFWYRQDPGLGLRLIYFSYDVKMKEKGDIPEGYSVSREKKERFSLILESASTNQTSMYLCASRQRGTGNTGELFFGEGSRLTVL.

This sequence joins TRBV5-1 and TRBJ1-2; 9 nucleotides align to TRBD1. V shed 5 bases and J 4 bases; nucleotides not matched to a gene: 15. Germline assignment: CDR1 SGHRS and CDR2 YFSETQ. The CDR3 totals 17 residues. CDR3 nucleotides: TGCGCCAGCAGGCCCGGGACAGGGTCGTTCGAGGCCTATGGCTACACCTTC. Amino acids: CASRPGTGSFEAYGYTF.

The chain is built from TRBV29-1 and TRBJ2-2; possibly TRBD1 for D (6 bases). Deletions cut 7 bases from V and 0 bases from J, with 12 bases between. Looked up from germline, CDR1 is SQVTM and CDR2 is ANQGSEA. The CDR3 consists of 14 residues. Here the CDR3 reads CSARDTTNTGELFF. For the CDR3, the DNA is TGCAGCGCACGGGACACAACGAACACCGGGGAGCTGTTTTTT.

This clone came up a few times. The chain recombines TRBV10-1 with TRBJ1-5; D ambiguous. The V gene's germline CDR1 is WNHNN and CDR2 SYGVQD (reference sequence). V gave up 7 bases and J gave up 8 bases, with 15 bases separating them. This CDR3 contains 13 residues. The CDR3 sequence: CASNGEPGEPQHF. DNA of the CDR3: TGCGCCAGCAATGGAGAACCCGGGGAGCCCCAGCATTTT.